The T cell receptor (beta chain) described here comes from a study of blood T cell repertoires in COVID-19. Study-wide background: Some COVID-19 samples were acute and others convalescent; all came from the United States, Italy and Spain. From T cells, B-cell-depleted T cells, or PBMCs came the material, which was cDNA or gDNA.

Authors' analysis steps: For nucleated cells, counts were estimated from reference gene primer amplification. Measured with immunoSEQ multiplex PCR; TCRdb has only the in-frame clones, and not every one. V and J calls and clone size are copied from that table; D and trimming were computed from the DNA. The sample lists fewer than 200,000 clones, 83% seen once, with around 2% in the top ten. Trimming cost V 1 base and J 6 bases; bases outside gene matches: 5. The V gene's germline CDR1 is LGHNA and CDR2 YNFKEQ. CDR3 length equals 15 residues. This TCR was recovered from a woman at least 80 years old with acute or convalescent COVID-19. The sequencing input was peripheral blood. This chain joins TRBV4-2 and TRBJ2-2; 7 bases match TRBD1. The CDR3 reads CASSQGGGPSGELFF. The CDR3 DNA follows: TGTGCCAGCAGCCAAGGAGGGGGCCCTTCCGGGGAGCTGTTTTTT.